The 16 T cell receptor beta chains in this list originate from one sample, sequenced in a study of cytomegalovirus exposure and HLA in healthy donors. Profiling relied on immunoSEQ multiplex PCR, and the TCRdb table lists in-frame clones only, not all of them. This table has roughly 70,000 clones, around 90% appearing once. Input material: PBMCs. Source of these receptors: a woman aged 18 to 35 in good health and CMV-seropositive.

The rearrangement uses TRBV21-1 and TRBJ2-2; TRBD2, the D gene given by the table, was not confirmed from the DNA. TRBV21-1 is deemed a pseudogene. The CDR3 has 18 residues. CDR3 bases: TGTGCCAGCAGCAAAAGGGAGACGGAGGTGCAGAACACCGGGGAGCTGTTTTTT. Translated: CASSKRETEVQNTGELFF.

This clone was picked up one time. This chain connects TRBV7-9 to TRBJ2-5; 10 bases match TRBD2. Germline lookup yields CDR1 SEHNR and CDR2 FQNEAQ (reference sequence). The CDR3 loop spans 16 amino acids. The V and J ends lost 5 bases and 5 bases, in that order; junction bases with no gene match: 11. CDR3 sequence (DNA): TGTGCCAGCAGCCCCCTGTCACTAGCGGGAATGGAGACCCAGTACTTC. Translating it yields CASSPLSLAGMETQYF.

To note about this clone: The junction and the germline gene differ at one end; a read error may be behind it. The chain carries TRBV7-9 and TRBJ1-4, with unresolved D. Germline assignment: CDR1 SEHNR and CDR2 FQNEAQ (reference sequence). The CDR3 runs 12 residues. CDR3 DNA: TGTGCCAGCAGTTTAGCGCGGGAAAAACTGTTTTTT. Encoded protein: CASSLAREKLFF.

This chain links TRBV30 with TRBJ1-2, with D unclear. Trimming removed 2 bases at V and 6 bases at J, with 4 bases between. Germline assignment: CDR1 GTSNPN and CDR2 SVGIG (reference sequence). The CDR3 is 10 amino acids. CDR3 sequence reads: CAWSQNGYTF. DNA of the CDR3: TGTGCCTGGAGTCAAAATGGCTACACCTTC.

This clone has more than one count but fewer than ten. J is TRBJ2-3 and V is TRBV5-1; D call uncertain. Germline V lookup: CDR1 SGHRS, CDR2 YFSETQ. The CDR3 is 12 amino acids. V was shortened by 2 bases and J by 1 base, with 2 bases between the two germline ends. The CDR3 loop is CASSFGTDTQYF. In DNA form, the CDR3 reads TGCGCCAGCAGCTTCGGCACAGATACGCAGTATTTT.

This sequence joins TRBV5-5 and TRBJ2-7; 8 bases agree with TRBD2. The CDR3 contains 14 residues. The V segment lost 6 bases and the J segment 2 bases; nucleotides outside the gene matches: 7. CDR1 is SGHKS, CDR2 YYEKEE, per germline (reference sequence). The CDR3 DNA sequence: TGTGCCAGCAACATAGCGGGACTAACCTACGAGCAGTACTTC. Its translation: CASNIAGLTYEQYF.

The chain employs TRBV7-9 and TRBJ2-2, with D possibly being TRBD2 (5 bases). The V end lost 5 bases, the J end lost 3 bases, and 10 bases lay between the germline ends. Germline assignment: CDR1 SEHNR and CDR2 FQNEAQ (reference sequence). This CDR3 comprises 14 residues. This chain's CDR3 is CASSAGSYTGELFF. The CDR3 bases are TGTGCCAGCAGCGCGGGCAGTTACACCGGGGAGCTGTTTTTT. The whole variable domain, filled in from reference TRBV7-9 and TRBJ2-2, reads DTGVSQNPRHKITKRGQNVTFRCDPISEHNRLYWYRQTLGQGPEFLTYFQNEAQLEKSRLLSDRFSAERPKGSFSTLEIQRTEQGDSAMYLCASSAGSYTGELFFGEGSRLTVL.

CDR3 sequence reads: CASSYSDLNTEAFF. In DNA form, the CDR3 reads TGTGCCAGCAGTTACTCGGACTTGAACACTGAAGCTTTCTTT. The chain carries TRBV6-5 and TRBJ1-1, with D unresolved. V was pared by 0 bases and J by 0 bases, with 5 bases between. The germline V gene encodes CDR1 MNHEY and CDR2 SVGAGI. The CDR3 covers 14 residues.

The V gene is TRBV18, the J gene TRBJ2-1; 11 bases fit TRBD2. Germline loops: CDR1 KGHSH, CDR2 LQKENI. The V gene end was trimmed by 5 bases and the J gene end by 5 bases; junction bases not matched to a gene: 5. The CDR3 contains 15 residues. The CDR3 reads CASSSGTSGDNEQFF. The CDR3 bases are TGTGCCAGCTCATCCGGGACTAGCGGAGACAATGAGCAGTTCTTC. Based on the CDR3 plus reference TRBV18 and TRBJ2-1, the full variable domain is NAGVMQNPRHLVRRRGQEARLRCSPMKGHSHVYWYRQLPEEGLKFMVYLQKENIIDESGMPKERFSAEFPKEGPSILRIQQVVRGDSAAYFCASSSGTSGDNEQFFGPGTRLTVL.

The V gene is TRBV10-3, the J gene TRBJ1-5; D is uncertain. Trimming took off 0 bases at V and 1 base at J, with 7 bases between the two ends. Germline CDR1 ENHRY, CDR2 SYGVKD. This CDR3 is 15 amino acids long. The CDR3 bases are TGTGCCATCAGTGAGTCCGGGAGCAGCAATCAGCCCCAGCATTTT. It specifies CAISESGSSNQPQHF.

This sequence joins TRBV6-6 and TRBJ2-7; D is undetermined. This CDR3 has 15 amino acids. Trimming shortened V by 2 bases and J by 0 bases, and 11 bases separated the two germline ends. Germline CDR1 reads MNHNY; CDR2 reads SVGAGI (reference sequence). This CDR3 reads CASSYESLPSYEQYF. For the CDR3, the DNA is TGTGCCAGCAGTTACGAAAGCCTCCCCTCCTACGAGCAGTACTTC.

This chain links TRBV27 with TRBJ2-3; 10 nucleotides agree with TRBD2. Trimming removed 1 base from V and 1 base from J; junction bases left unmatched: 2. Germline loops: CDR1 MNHEY, CDR2 SMNVEV (reference sequence). The CDR3 loop spans 16 amino acids. The CDR3 DNA sequence: TGTGCCAGCAGTTTATTTCTAGCGGGGGGCACAGATACGCAGTATTTT. It is translated as CASSLFLAGGTDTQYF.

This chain uses TRBV28 with TRBJ1-5, with TRBD1 matching over 8 bases. The J segment lost 7 bases and the V segment lost 3 bases, leaving 8 bases of the junction unmatched. CDR1 and CDR2 (germline): MDHEN, SYDVKM. The CDR3 has 15 amino acids. The CDR3: CASSFRQGAIQPQHF. CDR3 nucleotide sequence: TGTGCCAGCAGTTTTAGGCAGGGGGCAATACAGCCCCAGCATTTT.

This clone was seen only once. The V call is TRBV7-9, the J call TRBJ2-5; D is undetermined. The CDR3 extends over 14 amino acids. Germline V gene lookup returns CDR1 SEHNR and CDR2 FQNEAQ (reference sequence). The V end lost 1 base, the J end lost 7 bases, and 13 bases lay between the germline ends. CDR3 region: CASSLGHPKATQYF. For the CDR3, the DNA is TGTGCCAGCAGCTTAGGACACCCGAAGGCGACCCAGTACTTC.

The V call is TRBV6-4, the J call TRBJ1-2; TRBD1 aligns across 8 bases. V lost 8 bases and J lost 5; bases outside the gene matches: 10. The CDR3 runs 14 residues. CDR1 and CDR2 (germline): MRHNA, SNTAGT. CDR3 bases: TGTGCCAGCGCGGGGGACAGGAGTTTGTATGGCTACACCTTC. Translation gives CASAGDRSLYGYTF.

The rearrangement joins TRBV7-9 to TRBJ2-2; tentative D call: TRBD1 (6 bases). The CDR3 is 17 amino acids. Trimming removed 3 bases at V and 5 bases at J, with 19 bases between. The germline CDR1 and CDR2 sequences are SEHNR and FQNEAQ (reference sequence). The CDR3 region is CASSFYTGTYLTGELFF. In DNA form, the CDR3 reads TGTGCCAGCAGCTTCTACACAGGGACATACCTTACCGGGGAGCTGTTTTTT.